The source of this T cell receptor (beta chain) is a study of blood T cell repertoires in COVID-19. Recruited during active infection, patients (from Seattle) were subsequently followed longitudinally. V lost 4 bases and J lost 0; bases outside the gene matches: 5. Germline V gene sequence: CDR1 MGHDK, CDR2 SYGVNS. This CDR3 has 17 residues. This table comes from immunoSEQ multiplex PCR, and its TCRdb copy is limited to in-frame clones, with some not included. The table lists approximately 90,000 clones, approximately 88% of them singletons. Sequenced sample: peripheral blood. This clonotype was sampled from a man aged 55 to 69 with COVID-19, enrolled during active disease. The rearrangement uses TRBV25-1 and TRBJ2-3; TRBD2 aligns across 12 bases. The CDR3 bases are TGTGCCAGCAGTGGGACTAGCGGGAAAAGAAGCACAGATACGCAGTATTTT. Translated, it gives CASSGTSGKRSTDTQYF.